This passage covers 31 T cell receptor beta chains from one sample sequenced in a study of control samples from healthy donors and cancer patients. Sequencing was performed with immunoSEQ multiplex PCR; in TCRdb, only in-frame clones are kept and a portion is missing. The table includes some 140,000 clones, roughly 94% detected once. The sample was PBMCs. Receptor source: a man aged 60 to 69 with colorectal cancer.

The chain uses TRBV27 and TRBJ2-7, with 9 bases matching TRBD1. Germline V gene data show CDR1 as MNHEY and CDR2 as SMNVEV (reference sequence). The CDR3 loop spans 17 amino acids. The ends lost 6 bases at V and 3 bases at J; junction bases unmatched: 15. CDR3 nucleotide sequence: TGTGCCAGCAGCCTCACGTCCCCGGGACAGGGCAGCTACGAGCAGTACTTC. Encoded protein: CASSLTSPGQGSYEQYF.

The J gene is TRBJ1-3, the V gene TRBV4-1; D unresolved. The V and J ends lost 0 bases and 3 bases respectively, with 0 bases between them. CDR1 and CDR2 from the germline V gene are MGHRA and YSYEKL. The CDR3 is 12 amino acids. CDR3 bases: TGCGCCAGCAGCCAAGATGGAAACACCATATATTTT. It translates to CASSQDGNTIYF.

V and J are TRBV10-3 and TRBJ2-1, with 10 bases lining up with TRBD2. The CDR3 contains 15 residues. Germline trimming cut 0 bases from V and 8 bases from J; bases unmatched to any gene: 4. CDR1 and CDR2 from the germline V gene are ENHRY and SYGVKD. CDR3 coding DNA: TGTGCCATCAGTGAGTCGCTAGCGGGGGTCGATGAGCAGTTCTTC. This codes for CAISESLAGVDEQFF.

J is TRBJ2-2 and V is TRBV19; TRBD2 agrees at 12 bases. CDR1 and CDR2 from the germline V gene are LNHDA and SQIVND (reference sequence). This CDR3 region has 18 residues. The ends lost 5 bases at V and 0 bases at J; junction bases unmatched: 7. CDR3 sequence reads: CASSLTSGGPSNTGELFF. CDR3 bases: TGTGCCAGTAGTTTGACTAGCGGGGGACCGTCGAACACCGGGGAGCTGTTTTTT. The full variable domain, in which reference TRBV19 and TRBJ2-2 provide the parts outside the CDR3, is DGGITQSPKYLFRKEGQNVTLSCEQNLNHDAMYWYRQDPGQGLRLIYYSQIVNDFQKGDIAEGYSVSREKKESFPLTVTSAQKNPTAFYLCASSLTSGGPSNTGELFFGEGSRLTVL.

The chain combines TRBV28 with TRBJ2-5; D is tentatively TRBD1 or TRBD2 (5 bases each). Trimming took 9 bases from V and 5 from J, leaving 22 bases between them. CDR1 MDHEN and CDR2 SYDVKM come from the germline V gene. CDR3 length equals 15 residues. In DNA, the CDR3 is TGTGCCAGTGGGGGTAGCAGAGGTCGGCGGGAGACCCAGTACTTC. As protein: CASGGSRGRRETQYF. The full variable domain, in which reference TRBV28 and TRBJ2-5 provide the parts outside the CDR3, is DVKVTQSSRYLVKRTGEKVFLECVQDMDHENMFWYRQDPGLGLRLIYFSYDVKMKEKGDIPEGYSVSREKKERFSLILESASTNQTSMYLCASGGSRGRRETQYFGPGTRLLVL.

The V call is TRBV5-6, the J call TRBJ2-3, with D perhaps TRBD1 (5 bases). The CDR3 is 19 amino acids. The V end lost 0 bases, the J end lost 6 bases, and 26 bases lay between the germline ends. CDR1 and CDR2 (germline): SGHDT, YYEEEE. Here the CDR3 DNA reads TGTGCCAGCAGCTTGGTGGCCAGGGTGTTGGGAAACACATGGGATACGCAGTATTTT. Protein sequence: CASSLVARVLGNTWDTQYF.

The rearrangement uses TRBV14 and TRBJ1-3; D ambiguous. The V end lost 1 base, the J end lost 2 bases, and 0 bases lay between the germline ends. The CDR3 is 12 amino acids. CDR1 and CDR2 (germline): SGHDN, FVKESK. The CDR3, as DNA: TGTGCCAGCAGCCAAGCTGGAAACACCATATATTTT. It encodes CASSQAGNTIYF.

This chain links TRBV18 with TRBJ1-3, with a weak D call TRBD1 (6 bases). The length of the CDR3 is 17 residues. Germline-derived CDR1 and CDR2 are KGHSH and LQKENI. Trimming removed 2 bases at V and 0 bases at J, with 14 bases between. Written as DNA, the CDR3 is TGTGCCAGCTCACCATCGGGGGGCTCCCGCTCTGGAAACACCATATATTTT. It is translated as CASSPSGGSRSGNTIYF.

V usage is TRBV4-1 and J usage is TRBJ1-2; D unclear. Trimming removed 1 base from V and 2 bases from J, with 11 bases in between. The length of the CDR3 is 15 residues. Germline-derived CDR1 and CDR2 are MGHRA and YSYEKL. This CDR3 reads CASSQGQTLNYGYTF. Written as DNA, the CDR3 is TGCGCCAGCAGCCAAGGGCAGACCTTGAACTATGGCTACACCTTC.

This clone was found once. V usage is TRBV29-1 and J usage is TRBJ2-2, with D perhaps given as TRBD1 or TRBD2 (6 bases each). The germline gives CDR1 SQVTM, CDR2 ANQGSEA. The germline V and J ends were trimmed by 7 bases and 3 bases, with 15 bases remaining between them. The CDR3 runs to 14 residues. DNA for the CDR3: TGCAGCGCCGGGGGCGGTACGGACACCGGGGAGCTGTTTTTT. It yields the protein CSAGGGTDTGELFF.

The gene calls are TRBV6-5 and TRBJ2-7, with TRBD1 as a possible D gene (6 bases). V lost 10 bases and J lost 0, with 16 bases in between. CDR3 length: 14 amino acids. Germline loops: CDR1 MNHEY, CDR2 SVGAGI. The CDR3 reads CATTPGQHSYEQYF. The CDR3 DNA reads TGTGCCACCACACCCGGACAGCACTCCTACGAGCAGTACTTC.

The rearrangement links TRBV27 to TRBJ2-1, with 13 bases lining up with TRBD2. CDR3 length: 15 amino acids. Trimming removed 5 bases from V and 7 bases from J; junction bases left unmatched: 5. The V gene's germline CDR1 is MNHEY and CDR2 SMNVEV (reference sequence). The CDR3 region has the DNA TGTGCCAGCAGTCGTCGGACTAGCGGGGGTAATGAGCAGTTCTTC. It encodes CASSRRTSGGNEQFF.

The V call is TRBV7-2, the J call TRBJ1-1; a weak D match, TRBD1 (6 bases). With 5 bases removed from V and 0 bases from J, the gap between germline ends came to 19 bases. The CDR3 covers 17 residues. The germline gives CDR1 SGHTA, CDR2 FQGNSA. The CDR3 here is CASSPRGASDMNTEAFF. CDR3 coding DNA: TGTGCCAGCAGCCCTAGGGGGGCTTCAGACATGAACACTGAAGCTTTCTTT.

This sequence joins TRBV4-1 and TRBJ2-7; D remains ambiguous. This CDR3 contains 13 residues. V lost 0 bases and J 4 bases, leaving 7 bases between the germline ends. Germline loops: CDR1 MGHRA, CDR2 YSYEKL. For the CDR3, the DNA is TGCGCCAGCAGCCAAGAGGGCAGGTACGAGCAGTACTTC. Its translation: CASSQEGRYEQYF.

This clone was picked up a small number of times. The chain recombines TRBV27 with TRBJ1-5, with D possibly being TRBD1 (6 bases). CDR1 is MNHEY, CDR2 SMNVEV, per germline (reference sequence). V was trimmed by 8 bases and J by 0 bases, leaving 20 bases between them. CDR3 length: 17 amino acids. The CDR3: CASSLQPDRISNQPQHF. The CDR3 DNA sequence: TGTGCCAGCTCACTTCAACCAGACAGGATTAGCAATCAGCCCCAGCATTTT.

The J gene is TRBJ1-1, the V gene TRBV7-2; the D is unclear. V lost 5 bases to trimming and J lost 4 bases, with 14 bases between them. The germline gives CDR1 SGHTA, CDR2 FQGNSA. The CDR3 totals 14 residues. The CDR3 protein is CASSPGVRGTEAFF. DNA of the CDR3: TGTGCCAGCAGCCCCGGGGTGCGAGGCACTGAAGCTTTCTTT.

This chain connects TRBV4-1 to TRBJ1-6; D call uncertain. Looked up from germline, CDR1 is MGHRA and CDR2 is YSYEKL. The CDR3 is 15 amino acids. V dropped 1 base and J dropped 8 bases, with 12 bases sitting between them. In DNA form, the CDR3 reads TGCGCCAGCAGCCAAGTCGGGCAGACCTATTCACCCCTCCACTTT. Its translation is CASSQVGQTYSPLHF.

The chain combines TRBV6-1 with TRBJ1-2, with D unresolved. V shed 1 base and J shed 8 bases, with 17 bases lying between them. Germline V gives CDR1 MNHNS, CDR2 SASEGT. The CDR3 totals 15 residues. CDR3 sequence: CASSEGYRVDGGYTF. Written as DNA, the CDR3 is TGTGCCAGCAGTGAAGGGTATAGGGTGGATGGAGGCTACACCTTC.

In DNA, the CDR3 is TGTGCCAGCAGTTCCACAAGGGGCTCTGGGGCCAACGTCCTGACTTTC. The encoded protein is CASSSTRGSGANVLTF. The rearrangement uses TRBV27 and TRBJ2-6, with a weak D call TRBD1 (5 bases). Trimming removed 4 bases at V and 0 bases at J, with 10 bases between. This CDR3 has 16 residues. Germline-derived CDR1 and CDR2 are MNHEY and SMNVEV (reference sequence).

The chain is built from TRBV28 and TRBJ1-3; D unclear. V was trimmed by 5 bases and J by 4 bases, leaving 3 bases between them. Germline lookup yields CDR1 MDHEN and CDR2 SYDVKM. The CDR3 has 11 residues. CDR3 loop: CASSAGNTIYF. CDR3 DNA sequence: TGTGCCAGCAGTGCAGGAAACACCATATATTTT.

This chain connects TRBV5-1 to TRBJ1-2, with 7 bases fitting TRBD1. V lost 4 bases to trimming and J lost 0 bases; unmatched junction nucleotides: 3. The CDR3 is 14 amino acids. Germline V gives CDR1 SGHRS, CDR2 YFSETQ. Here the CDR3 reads CASSEGQPNYGYTF. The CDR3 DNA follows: TGCGCCAGCAGCGAGGGACAGCCTAACTATGGCTACACCTTC.

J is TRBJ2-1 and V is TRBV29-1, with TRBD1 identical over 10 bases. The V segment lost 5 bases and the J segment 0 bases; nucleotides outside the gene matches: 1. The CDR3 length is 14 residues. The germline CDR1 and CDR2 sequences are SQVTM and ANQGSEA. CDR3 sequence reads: CSVRQGASYNEQFF. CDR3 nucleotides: TGCAGCGTTCGACAGGGGGCCTCCTACAATGAGCAGTTCTTC.

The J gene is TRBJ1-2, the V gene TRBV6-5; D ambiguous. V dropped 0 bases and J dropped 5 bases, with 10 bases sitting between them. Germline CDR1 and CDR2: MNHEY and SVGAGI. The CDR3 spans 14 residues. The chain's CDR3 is CASSYSISSYGYTF. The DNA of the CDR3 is TGTGCCAGCAGTTACTCGATATCTAGTTATGGCTACACCTTC.

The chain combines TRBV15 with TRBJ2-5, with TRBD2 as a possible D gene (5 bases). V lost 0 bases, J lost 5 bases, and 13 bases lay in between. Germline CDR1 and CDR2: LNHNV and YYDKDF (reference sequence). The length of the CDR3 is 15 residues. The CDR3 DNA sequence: TGTGCCACCAGCAGAGATCAAAAGGGCGGGGAGACCCAGTACTTC. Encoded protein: CATSRDQKGGETQYF.

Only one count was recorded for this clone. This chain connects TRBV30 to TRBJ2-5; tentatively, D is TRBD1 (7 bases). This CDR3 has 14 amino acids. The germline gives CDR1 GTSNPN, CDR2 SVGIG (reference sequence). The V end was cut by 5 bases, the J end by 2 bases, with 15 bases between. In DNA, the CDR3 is TGTGCCTGGTCCCAGGGGGGACCGCAAGAGACCCAGTACTTC. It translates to CAWSQGGPQETQYF.

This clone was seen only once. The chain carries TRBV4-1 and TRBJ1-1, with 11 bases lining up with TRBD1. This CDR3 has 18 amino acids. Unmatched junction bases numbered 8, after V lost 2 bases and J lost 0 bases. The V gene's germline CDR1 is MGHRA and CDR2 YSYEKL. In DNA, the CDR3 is TGCGCCAGCAGCCAAACGGGACAGGGGGAACCTATGAACACTGAAGCTTTCTTT. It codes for CASSQTGQGEPMNTEAFF.

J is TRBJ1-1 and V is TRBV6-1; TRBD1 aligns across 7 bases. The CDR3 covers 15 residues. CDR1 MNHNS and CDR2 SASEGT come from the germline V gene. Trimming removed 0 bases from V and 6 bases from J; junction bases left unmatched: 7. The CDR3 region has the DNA TGTGCCAGCAGTGAAGCAGGCAGGGGGTACCCTGAAGCTTTCTTT. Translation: CASSEAGRGYPEAFF.

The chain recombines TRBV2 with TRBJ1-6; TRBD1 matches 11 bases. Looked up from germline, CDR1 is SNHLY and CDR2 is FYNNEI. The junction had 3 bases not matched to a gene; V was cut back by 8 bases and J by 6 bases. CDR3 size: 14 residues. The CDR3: CASEGTGGNSPLHF. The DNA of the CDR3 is TGTGCCAGCGAGGGGACAGGGGGTAATTCACCCCTCCACTTT.

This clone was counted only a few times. CDR3 loop: CAGGAGGGSPQHF. The DNA of the CDR3 is TGTGCCGGGGGGGCCGGGGGCGGATCGCCCCAGCATTTT. The chain couples TRBV10-3 to TRBJ1-5; D is perhaps TRBD1 (6 bases). The germline V gene encodes CDR1 ENHRY and CDR2 SYGVKD. V lost 11 bases and J 9 bases, leaving 20 bases between the germline ends. The CDR3 is made up of 13 amino acids.

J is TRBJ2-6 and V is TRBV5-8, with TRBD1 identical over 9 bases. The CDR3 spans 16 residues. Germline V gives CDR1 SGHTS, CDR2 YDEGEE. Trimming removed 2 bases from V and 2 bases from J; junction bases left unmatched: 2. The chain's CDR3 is CASSLQGATGANVLTF. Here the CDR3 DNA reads TGTGCCAGCAGCTTACAGGGGGCAACTGGGGCCAACGTCCTGACTTTC. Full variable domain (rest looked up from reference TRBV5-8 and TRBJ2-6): EAGVTQSPTHLIKTRGQQATLRCSPISGHTSVYWYQQALGLGLQFLLWYDEGEERNRGNFPPRFSGRQFPNYSSELNVNALELEDSALYLCASSLQGATGANVLTFGAGSRLTVL.

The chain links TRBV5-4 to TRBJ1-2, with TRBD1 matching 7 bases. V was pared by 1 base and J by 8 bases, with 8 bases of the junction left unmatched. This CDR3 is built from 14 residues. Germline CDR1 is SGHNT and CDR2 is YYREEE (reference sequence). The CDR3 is CASSLMGDRGGYTF. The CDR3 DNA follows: TGTGCCAGCAGCTTGATGGGGGACAGAGGAGGCTACACCTTC.